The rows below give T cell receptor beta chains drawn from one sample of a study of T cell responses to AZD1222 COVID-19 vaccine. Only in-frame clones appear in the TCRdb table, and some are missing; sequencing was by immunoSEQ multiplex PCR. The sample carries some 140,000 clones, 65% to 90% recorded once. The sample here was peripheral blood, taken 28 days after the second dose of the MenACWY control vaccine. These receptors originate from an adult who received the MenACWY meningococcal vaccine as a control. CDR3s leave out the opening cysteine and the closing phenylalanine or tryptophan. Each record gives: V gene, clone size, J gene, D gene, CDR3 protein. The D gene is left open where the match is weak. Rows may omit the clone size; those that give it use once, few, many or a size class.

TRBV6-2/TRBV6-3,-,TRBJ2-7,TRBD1,ASSYPTKQGFEQY
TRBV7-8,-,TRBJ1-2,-,ASSLAGGRGGYT
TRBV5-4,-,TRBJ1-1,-,ASSPAAGIMNTEAF
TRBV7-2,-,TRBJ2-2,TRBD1,ASFGTGRTGELF
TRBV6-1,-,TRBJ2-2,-,ASSEQGAVVGELF
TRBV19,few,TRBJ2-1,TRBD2,ASSIDAGESYNEQF
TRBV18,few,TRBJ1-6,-,ASSPPYNSPLH
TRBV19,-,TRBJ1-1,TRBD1,ASSHRGWGGETEAF
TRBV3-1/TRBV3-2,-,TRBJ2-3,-,ASSQTVAEDTQY
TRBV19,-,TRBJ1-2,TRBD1,ASSPGQGVINYGYT
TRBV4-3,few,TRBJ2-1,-,ASSQGPYNEQF
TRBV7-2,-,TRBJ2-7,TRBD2,ASSRDRGEGEQY
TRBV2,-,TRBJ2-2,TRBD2,ASSEVITSGSPSTGELF
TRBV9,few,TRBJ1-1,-,ASSVGGPQGEGTEAF